A selection of T cell receptor beta chains follows, all from one sample in a study of T cell repertoires in cytomegalovirus infection. TCRdb processed the reads anew with MiXCR; each CDR3 protein has one entry. Here the sample spans roughly 640,000 distinct CDR3 sequences, 20% to 25% being singletons. The sample consisted of CD8+ T cells from PBMCs. The receptor source for this set is a human donor in good health (CMV status not recorded). Some clones in this sample may be carry-over from other donors' samples. The CDR3 runs from the conserved cysteine through the conserved F or W. D genes are given only for firm matches. Clone size appears in some rows only: once, few, many, or a class for an expanded clone.

d_call	v_call	j_call	clone_size	cdr3_aa	cdr3_nt
-	TRBV6-6	TRBJ1-4	few	CASSYLGHLNEKLFF	TGTGCCAGCAGTTACCTCGGACACCTTAATGAAAAACTGTTTTTT
-	TRBV7-9	TRBJ2-5	-	CASSHPGDPIGETQYF	TGTGCCAGCAGTCACCCCGGGGACCCGATTGGGGAGACCCAGTACTTC
-	TRBV12-3/TRBV12-4	TRBJ1-2	-	CASSLAPPTGLGYTF	TGTGCCAGCAGTTTAGCCCCTCCTACAGGGCTCGGCTACACCTTC
-	TRBV15	TRBJ2-2	-	CATSLTSPGELFF	TGTGCCACCAGCTTAACTAGCCCCGGGGAGCTGTTTTTT
-	TRBV7-8	TRBJ2-3	many	CASSLGGGGRTDTQYF	TGTGCCAGCAGCTTAGGGGGCGGGGGCCGCACAGATACGCAGTATTTT
-	TRBV20-1	TRBJ1-5	few	CSAIREGWGGGQPQHF	TGCAGTGCTATAAGGGAGGGATGGGGAGGAGGTCAGCCCCAGCATTTT
-	TRBV20-1	TRBJ1-2	-	CSTDLVGGRAPYIF	TGCAGTACTGACCTCGTTGGGGGCAGGGCGCCTTATATCTTC
-	TRBV29-1	TRBJ2-1	-	CSVEETAMFYNEQFF	TGCAGCGTTGAAGAGACAGCCATGTTCTACAATGAGCAGTTCTTC
TRBD1	TRBV6-4	TRBJ1-1	few	CASLDRAGYTEAFF	TGTGCCAGTCTGGACAGGGCGGGATACACTGAAGCTTTCTTT
-	TRBV7-6	TRBJ2-7	many	CASSSKQVPLYEQYF	TGTGCCAGCAGCTCTAAACAGGTACCTCTCTACGAGCAGTACTTC
-	TRBV7-2	TRBJ2-4	many	CASSLSRTPNIQYF	TGTGCCAGCAGCTTATCTCGGACCCCAAACATTCAGTACTTC
TRBD2	TRBV11-2	TRBJ2-1	-	CASSFRPGLAGDEQFF	TGTGCCAGCAGCTTCCGCCCGGGACTAGCGGGCGATGAGCAGTTCTTC
TRBD2	TRBV6-2/TRBV6-3	TRBJ2-3	-	CANTPTVAGGLWTDTQYF	TGTGCCAACACCCCAACGGTAGCGGGGGGCCTTTGGACAGATACGCAGTATTTT
TRBD1	TRBV14	TRBJ1-1	few	CASSQIGTEETEAFF	TGTGCCAGCAGCCAAATCGGGACAGAGGAAACTGAAGCTTTCTTT
-	TRBV14	TRBJ1-3	many	CASSRLQGGFTGNTIYF	TGTGCCAGCAGCCGACTCCAAGGAGGGTTCACTGGAAACACCATATATTTT
-	TRBV6-8	TRBJ2-7	-	CASSHRVRFGEQYF	TGTGCCAGCAGTCATCGGGTCCGCTTTGGGGAGCAGTACTTC
-	TRBV7-2	TRBJ1-4	many	CASSLAQSNEKLFF	TGTGCCAGCAGCTTAGCGCAATCTAATGAAAAACTGTTTTTT
TRBD2	TRBV7-2	TRBJ2-1	few	CASSLAPSGTGQNEQFF	TGTGCCAGCAGCTTAGCCCCTAGCGGGACGGGCCAGAATGAGCAGTTCTTC
TRBD1	TRBV28	TRBJ2-4	many	CASSLPLQGADIQYF	TGTGCCAGCAGTTTACCCCTACAGGGGGCTGACATTCAGTACTTC
-	TRBV6-1	TRBJ1-1	many	CASSDKMNTEAFF	TGTGCCAGCAGTGACAAAATGAACACTGAAGCTTTCTTT
-	TRBV5-1	TRBJ1-1	many	CASSLGQGGTEAFF	TGTGCCAGCAGTTTAGGGCAGGGTGGCACTGAAGCTTTCTTT
-	TRBV10-1	TRBJ2-7	-	CASSERGYEQYF	TGCGCCAGCAGTGAGCGTGGTTACGAGCAGTACTTC